This is a list of T cell receptor beta chains from one sample in a study of T-cell reconstitution after alpha-beta-depleted transplantation in children. One entry per CDR3 protein results from TCRdb running MiXCR on the PCR reads. The sample holds hundreds of thousands of distinct CDR3 sequences, roughly 15% seen once. This sample comprised PBMCs, mostly from graft donor cells, obtained 360 days after TCRalphabeta/CD19-depleted stem cell transplant. All receptors derive from a male patient younger than 18 who had a stem cell transplant for acute lymphoblastic leukemia, so the T cells may come from the graft donor. CDR3s include the opening cysteine and the closing phenylalanine or tryptophan. The D gene is left open where the match is weak. Size values are once, few and many counts, or a class for expanded clones, and some rows have none.

D gene: .; J gene: TRBJ2-1; V gene: TRBV4-1; clone size: many; CDR3 protein: CASSQDRATYNEQFF; CDR3 DNA: TGCGCCAGCAGCCAAGATCGCGCTACCTACAATGAGCAGTTCTTC
D gene: .; J gene: TRBJ2-2; V gene: TRBV20-1; clone size: .; CDR3 protein: CSAREKVPGLAGELFF; CDR3 DNA: TGCAGTGCTAGAGAGAAGGTACCAGGCCTCGCCGGGGAGCTGTTTTTT
D gene: TRBD1; J gene: TRBJ1-4; V gene: TRBV20-1; clone size: few; CDR3 protein: CSARDQVTGAEKLFF; CDR3 DNA: TGCAGTGCTAGAGATCAAGTGACAGGGGCTGAAAAACTGTTTTTT
D gene: .; J gene: TRBJ2-1; V gene: TRBV4-1; clone size: many; CDR3 protein: CASSHGRGQTNEQFF; CDR3 DNA: TGCGCCAGCAGCCATGGAAGGGGCCAAACCAATGAGCAGTTCTTC
D gene: .; J gene: TRBJ1-6; V gene: TRBV3-1; clone size: .; CDR3 protein: CASSPLLHNSPLHF; CDR3 DNA: TGTGCCAGCAGCCCTTTATTACATAATTCACCCCTCCACTTT
D gene: .; J gene: TRBJ2-1; V gene: TRBV10-3; clone size: few; CDR3 protein: CAISEEYNEQFF; CDR3 DNA: TGTGCCATCAGTGAGGAGTACAATGAGCAGTTCTTC
D gene: TRBD1; J gene: TRBJ1-5; V gene: TRBV6-1; clone size: .; CDR3 protein: CASSRDRGLYSNQPQHF; CDR3 DNA: TGTGCCAGCAGCCGGGACAGGGGCCTCTATAGCAATCAGCCCCAGCATTTT
D gene: .; J gene: TRBJ1-2; V gene: TRBV27; clone size: few; CDR3 protein: CASSLQQGPASNYGYTF; CDR3 DNA: TGTGCCAGCAGTTTACAACAGGGCCCTGCTAGTAACTATGGCTACACCTTC
D gene: TRBD2; J gene: TRBJ2-2; V gene: TRBV7-8; clone size: .; CDR3 protein: CASSHRAGGARELFF; CDR3 DNA: TGTGCCAGCAGCCATAGGGCGGGAGGGGCCCGGGAGCTGTTTTTT
D gene: .; J gene: TRBJ2-5; V gene: TRBV30; clone size: few; CDR3 protein: CAWGTVQETQYF; CDR3 DNA: TGTGCCTGGGGAACGGTCCAAGAGACCCAGTACTTC
D gene: .; J gene: TRBJ1-2; V gene: TRBV6-1; clone size: .; CDR3 protein: CASIGPFSALSVYGYTF; CDR3 DNA: TGTGCCAGCATTGGGCCCTTCTCGGCTCTCTCCGTCTATGGCTACACCTTC
D gene: .; J gene: TRBJ1-5; V gene: TRBV7-2; clone size: few; CDR3 protein: CASSLAPLRGNQPQHF; CDR3 DNA: TGTGCCAGCAGCTTAGCCCCGTTGAGAGGCAATCAGCCCCAGCATTTT
D gene: .; J gene: TRBJ2-7; V gene: TRBV2; clone size: .; CDR3 protein: CASREGPGQPYEQYF; CDR3 DNA: TGTGCCAGCAGGGAGGGTCCGGGACAACCCTACGAGCAGTACTTC
D gene: TRBD2; J gene: TRBJ2-3; V gene: TRBV5-1; clone size: many; CDR3 protein: CASSSTSGITDTQYF; CDR3 DNA: TGCGCCAGCAGCTCGACTAGCGGGATAACAGATACGCAGTATTTT
D gene: TRBD2; J gene: TRBJ2-1; V gene: TRBV7-9; clone size: .; CDR3 protein: CASSSYSGGSYNEQFF; CDR3 DNA: TGTGCCAGCAGCTCCTATAGCGGGGGCTCCTACAATGAGCAGTTCTTC
D gene: TRBD1; J gene: TRBJ2-2; V gene: TRBV13; clone size: .; CDR3 protein: CASSPWTGVRTGELFF; CDR3 DNA: TGTGCCAGCAGCCCATGGACAGGGGTCAGAACCGGGGAGCTGTTTTTT
D gene: TRBD2; J gene: TRBJ2-7; V gene: TRBV3-1; clone size: few; CDR3 protein: CASSQVGTSSSYEQYF; CDR3 DNA: TGTGCCAGCAGCCAAGTCGGGACTAGCTCCTCCTACGAGCAGTACTTC
D gene: TRBD1; J gene: TRBJ2-7; V gene: TRBV5-1; clone size: few; CDR3 protein: CASSLGDSWTYEQYF; CDR3 DNA: TGCGCCAGCAGCTTGGGGGACAGCTGGACCTACGAGCAGTACTTC
D gene: TRBD2; J gene: TRBJ2-1; V gene: TRBV24-1; clone size: few; CDR3 protein: CATSDFKRAGDGYNEQFF; CDR3 DNA: TGTGCCACCAGTGATTTCAAGAGGGCGGGAGACGGGTACAATGAGCAGTTCTTC
D gene: .; J gene: TRBJ2-1; V gene: TRBV2; clone size: few; CDR3 protein: CAMGDWRDDNEQFF; CDR3 DNA: TGTGCCATGGGGGACTGGCGGGACGACAATGAGCAGTTCTTC
D gene: .; J gene: TRBJ1-1; V gene: TRBV7-9; clone size: .; CDR3 protein: CASSSEAFF; CDR3 DNA: TGTGCCAGCAGCTCGGAAGCTTTCTTT
D gene: .; J gene: TRBJ2-1; V gene: TRBV19; clone size: .; CDR3 protein: CASSIWDANSYNEQFF; CDR3 DNA: TGTGCCAGTAGTATTTGGGATGCGAACTCCTACAATGAGCAGTTCTTC
D gene: .; J gene: TRBJ1-1; V gene: TRBV5-1; clone size: .; CDR3 protein: CASSPRLTKSNGLAFF; CDR3 DNA: TGCGCCAGCAGCCCGCGACTGACGAAGTCGAACGGGCTGGCTTTCTTT
D gene: TRBD2; J gene: TRBJ2-3; V gene: TRBV7-9; clone size: few; CDR3 protein: CASSFWLAGSTDTQYF; CDR3 DNA: TGTGCCAGCAGCTTTTGGCTAGCGGGAAGCACAGATACGCAGTATTTT
D gene: .; J gene: TRBJ2-3; V gene: TRBV7-6; clone size: .; CDR3 protein: CASSLGPAAQYF; CDR3 DNA: TGTGCCAGCAGCTTAGGTCCCGCAGCGCAGTATTTT
D gene: TRBD2; J gene: TRBJ2-1; V gene: TRBV7-8; clone size: few; CDR3 protein: CASSYPSGWVSYNEQFF; CDR3 DNA: TGTGCCAGCAGCTACCCTAGCGGGTGGGTTTCCTACAATGAGCAGTTCTTC
D gene: .; J gene: TRBJ2-4; V gene: TRBV7-9; clone size: .; CDR3 protein: CASSLTAGQSKNIQYF; CDR3 DNA: TGTGCCAGCAGCTTAACCGCGGGACAGAGCAAAAACATTCAGTACTTC
D gene: TRBD1; J gene: TRBJ2-7; V gene: TRBV29-1; clone size: .; CDR3 protein: CSVEIDRVGDEQYF; CDR3 DNA: TGCAGCGTTGAGATTGACAGGGTCGGCGACGAGCAGTACTTC